This section outlines one T cell receptor (beta chain) sequence together with its context. TCRdb fed the 5' RACE reads into MiXCR, producing one record per CDR3 protein. The table shows around 1.7 million distinct CDR3 sequences, with about 32% occurring only once. This sample was included in a study of identical twins. Per the germline V gene, CDR1 is WNHNN and CDR2 is SYGVQD (reference sequence). The CDR3 is 13 residues long. V shed 6 bases and J shed 5 bases, with 10 bases lying between them. With no exceptions, donors were healthy Caucasians. This chain connects TRBV10-1 to TRBJ2-2, with a possible D match to TRBD2 (6 bases). The material sequenced was cord blood. This TCR derives from a newborn girl in good health. This CDR3 reads CASRSGRTGELFF. The CDR3 coding sequence is TGCGCCAGCAGATCAGGGAGGACCGGGGAGCTGTTTTTT.